These 19 T cell receptor beta chains originate from one sample sequenced in a study of cytomegalovirus exposure and HLA in healthy donors. The study ran its PCR with 60 Vbeta and 13 Jbeta primers. Profiling relied on immunoSEQ multiplex PCR, and the TCRdb table lists in-frame clones only, not all of them. The table lists around 180,000 clones, less than 80% of them singletons, with approximately 0.7% in the top ten. The specimen sequenced was PBMCs. These receptors were obtained from a woman in her thirties or forties in good health and CMV-seronegative.

The rearrangement uses TRBV11-2 and TRBJ2-1; 10 nucleotides line up with TRBD2. CDR1 SGHAT and CDR2 FQNNGV come from the germline V gene. The CDR3 runs to 16 residues. The ends lost 5 bases at V and 3 bases at J; junction bases unmatched: 7. The CDR3 here is CASSPGSGRNYNEQFF. In nucleotides, the CDR3 is TGTGCCAGCAGCCCAGGTAGCGGGAGGAACTACAATGAGCAGTTCTTC.

The V gene is TRBV4-2, the J gene TRBJ2-7, with TRBD2 as a possible D gene (6 bases). V was trimmed by 1 base and J by 3 bases, leaving 10 bases between them. This CDR3 comprises 14 residues. The germline CDR1 and CDR2 sequences are LGHNA and YNFKEQ. The chain's CDR3 is CASSQGRGSYEQYF. In nucleotides, the CDR3 is TGTGCCAGCAGCCAAGGCCGGGGGAGCTACGAGCAGTACTTC.

This CDR3 reads CASSLLGGSFGNTIYF. The CDR3 coding sequence is TGTGCCAGCAGCTTATTGGGGGGAAGCTTTGGAAACACCATATATTTT. This chain joins TRBV7-3 and TRBJ1-3; D is perhaps TRBD1 (5 bases). The CDR3 runs to 16 residues. CDR1 SGHTA and CDR2 FQGTGA come from the germline V gene. With 2 bases removed from V and 3 bases from J, the gap between germline ends came to 14 bases.

The gene calls are TRBV4-2 and TRBJ2-5; 7 positions match TRBD1. The J call could be wrong; TRBJ2-7 is a better fit for the DNA end. This CDR3 spans 14 amino acids. The germline V gene has CDR1 LGHNA and CDR2 YNFKEQ. The CDR3 region has the DNA TGTGCCAGCAGCCCTGGGGACAGCTCCTACGAGCAGTACTTC. Protein: CASSPGDSSYEQYF.

The chain combines TRBV19 with TRBJ1-2; TRBD1 aligns across 9 bases. The CDR3 extends over 14 amino acids. Trimming took 7 bases from V and 2 from J; bases not matched to a gene: 5. CDR1 is LNHDA, CDR2 SQIVND, per germline (reference sequence). The chain's CDR3 is CASTIGQGNYGYTF. The CDR3 nucleotides are TGTGCCAGTACCATCGGACAGGGGAACTATGGCTACACCTTC.

The J gene is TRBJ2-2, the V gene TRBV5-1; D might be TRBD2 (6 bases). Trimming took off 0 bases at V and 3 bases at J, with 9 bases between the two ends. CDR1 is SGHRS, CDR2 YFSETQ, per germline. The CDR3 loop spans 15 amino acids. CDR3 DNA sequence: TGCGCCAGCAGCTTGGTTTCGGGGGACACCGGGGAGCTGTTTTTT. This codes for CASSLVSGDTGELFF.

This chain links TRBV6-1 with TRBJ2-7; D not certain. V gave up 7 bases and J gave up 4 bases, with 8 bases separating them. The CDR3 is 11 amino acids. Germline V gene data show CDR1 as MNHNS and CDR2 as SASEGT. Here the CDR3 reads CASNSRYEQYF. In DNA form, the CDR3 reads TGTGCCAGCAACTCTAGGTACGAGCAGTACTTC.

The chain couples TRBV18 to TRBJ2-3; a weak D match, TRBD1 (5 bases). Trimming cost V 3 bases and J 5 bases, with 15 bases left between them. The CDR3 sequence is 15 residues long. The germline CDR1 and CDR2 sequences are KGHSH and LQKENI. This chain's CDR3 is CASSPTDRRGDTQYF. The CDR3 DNA reads as TGTGCCAGCTCACCGACAGACCGGCGAGGAGATACGCAGTATTTT.

The V call is TRBV6-6, the J call TRBJ2-5; possibly TRBD2 for D (7 bases). There are 14 residues in the CDR3. Per germline, CDR1 MNHNY and CDR2 SVGAGI (reference sequence). Trimming stripped 7 bases from V and 1 base from J, with 13 bases between. The CDR3 bases are TGTGCCAGCAAAGGGGGGGATCTCCAAGAGACCCAGTACTTC. It codes for CASKGGDLQETQYF.

There are a few counts of this clone. The gene calls are TRBV14 and TRBJ1-5; no definite D call. The V gene's germline CDR1 is SGHDN and CDR2 FVKESK. This CDR3 spans 12 amino acids. V lost 1 base and J lost 7, with 5 bases in between. CDR3 sequence: CASSQGQQPQHF. CDR3 bases: TGTGCCAGCAGCCAAGGGCAGCAGCCCCAGCATTTT.

For this clone: The CDR3 ends on some other residue instead of the conserved phenylalanine or tryptophan, so this is likely a read error. The CDR3 nucleotides read TGCGCCAGCAGCCAAGCGGGAGACAGCACAGATACGCAGTATGTT. Translated: CASSQAGDSTDTQYV. The chain has TRBV4-3 and TRBJ2-3; a possible D gene is TRBD2 (6 bases). The V end was cut by 1 base, the J end by 0 bases, with 8 bases between. The length of the CDR3 is 15 residues. Per germline, CDR1 LGHNA and CDR2 YSLEER.

V is TRBV6-4 and J is TRBJ2-2, with 10 bases aligning to TRBD1. The V gene's germline CDR1 is MRHNA and CDR2 SNTAGT. CDR3 size: 14 residues. The trim removed 8 bases at V and 4 bases at J, leaving 4 bases unmatched. The CDR3 protein is CASSGQGRTGELFF. The CDR3 coding sequence is TGTGCCAGCTCGGGACAGGGGCGCACCGGGGAGCTGTTTTTT.

The V call is TRBV25-1, the J call TRBJ1-1, with D unclear. CDR3 size: 12 residues. Trimming left V 6 bases short and J 4 bases short, with 9 bases between. Germline V lookup: CDR1 MGHDK, CDR2 SYGVNS. CDR3 sequence (DNA): TGTGCCAGCAGACTAGGGAGCACTGAAGCTTTCTTT. This gives the protein CASRLGSTEAFF.

The chain combines TRBV7-9 with TRBJ2-7; possible D gene TRBD1, 5 bases. The CDR3 has 14 amino acids. V was trimmed by 4 bases and J by 2 bases, leaving 12 bases between them. Per the germline V gene, CDR1 is SEHNR and CDR2 is FQNEAQ (reference sequence). The CDR3 DNA follows: TGTGCCAGCAGCTCTCCGGACAAGCCCTACGAGCAGTACTTC. It specifies CASSSPDKPYEQYF. Drawing the rest from reference TRBV7-9 and TRBJ2-7, the complete variable domain is DTGVSQNPRHKITKRGQNVTFRCDPISEHNRLYWYRQTLGQGPEFLTYFQNEAQLEKSRLLSDRFSAERPKGSFSTLEIQRTEQGDSAMYLCASSSPDKPYEQYFGPGTRLTVT.

The V and J genes are TRBV29-1 and TRBJ1-1, with 9 bases lining up with TRBD1. V was clipped by 2 bases and J by 5 bases; unmatched bases: 6. This CDR3 contains 14 residues. Germline V lookup: CDR1 SQVTM, CDR2 ANQGSEA. The CDR3 reads CSVERGQGGTEAFF. CDR3 bases: TGCAGCGTTGAACGGGGACAGGGTGGGACTGAAGCTTTCTTT.

The chain combines TRBV7-9 with TRBJ1-1; possible D gene TRBD1, 6 bases. The germline V and J ends were trimmed by 1 base and 3 bases, with 12 bases remaining between them. Germline CDR1 reads SEHNR; CDR2 reads FQNEAQ (reference sequence). This CDR3 comprises 15 residues. CDR3 coding DNA: TGTGCCAGCAGCTTAGGGGGGAACAGGGACACTGAAGCTTTCTTT. Translating gives CASSLGGNRDTEAFF.

This clone was counted a single time. The chain joins TRBV6-5 to TRBJ1-5; 10 nucleotides agree with TRBD1. Per germline, CDR1 MNHEY and CDR2 SVGAGI. V shed 4 bases and J 6 bases; nucleotides not matched to a gene: 9. The CDR3 has 16 residues. CDR3 sequence (DNA): TGTGCCAGCAGTTCCGGGACAGGGGTAGTTGGTCAGCCCCAGCATTTT. This gives the protein CASSSGTGVVGQPQHF.

In its sample, this clone was seen once. The gene calls are TRBV4-1 and TRBJ2-7, with D perhaps matching TRBD1 (6 bases). This CDR3 is built from 16 residues. Germline assignment: CDR1 MGHRA and CDR2 YSYEKL. Between the trimmed V and J ends, which lost 6 bases and 1 base, there was a span of 19 bases. Written as DNA, the CDR3 is TGCGCCAGCAGTGAACTTCAGGACAGTCTTTCCTACGAGCAGTACTTC. It yields the protein CASSELQDSLSYEQYF.

The J gene is TRBJ2-5, the V gene TRBV7-2; no definite D call. CDR3 length equals 11 residues. With 4 bases removed from V and 4 bases from J, the gap between germline ends came to 4 bases. CDR1 SGHTA and CDR2 FQGNSA come from the germline V gene. CDR3 residues: CASSSVETQYF. DNA of the CDR3: TGTGCCAGCAGCTCCGTAGAGACCCAGTACTTC.